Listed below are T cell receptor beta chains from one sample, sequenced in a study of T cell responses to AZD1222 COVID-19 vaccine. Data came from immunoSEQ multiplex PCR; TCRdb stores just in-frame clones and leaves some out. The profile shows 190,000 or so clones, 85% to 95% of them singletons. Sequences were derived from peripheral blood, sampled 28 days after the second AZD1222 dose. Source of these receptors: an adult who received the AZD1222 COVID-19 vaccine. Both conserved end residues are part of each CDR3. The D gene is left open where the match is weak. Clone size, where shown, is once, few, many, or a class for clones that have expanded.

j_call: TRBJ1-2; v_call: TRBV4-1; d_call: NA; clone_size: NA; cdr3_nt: TGCGCCAGCAGCCTCCGGCTGTCTAACTATGGCTACACCTTC; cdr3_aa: CASSLRLSNYGYTF
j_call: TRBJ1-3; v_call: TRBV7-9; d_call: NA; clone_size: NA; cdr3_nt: TGTGCCAGCAGCTGGATTAACAGTTACTCTGGAAACACCATATATTTT; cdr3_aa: CASSWINSYSGNTIYF
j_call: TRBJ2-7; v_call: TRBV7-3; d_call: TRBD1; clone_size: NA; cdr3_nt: TGTGCCAGCAGCTCGACAGGGGGCTACGAGCAGTACTTC; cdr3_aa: CASSSTGGYEQYF
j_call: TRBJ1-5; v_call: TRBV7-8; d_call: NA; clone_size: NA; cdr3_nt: TGTGCCAGCAGCCTCGGGGTCCAGCCCCAGCATTTT; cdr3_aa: CASSLGVQPQHF
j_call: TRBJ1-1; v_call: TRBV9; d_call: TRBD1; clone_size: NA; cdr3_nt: TGTGCCAGCAGCGCAGGGGGCAGGGCGGGAGCTTTCTTT; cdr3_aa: CASSAGGRAGAFF
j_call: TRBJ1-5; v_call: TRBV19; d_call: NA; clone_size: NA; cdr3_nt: TGTGCCAGTACCGACGGATATAGCAATCAGCCCCAGCATTTT; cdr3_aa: CASTDGYSNQPQHF
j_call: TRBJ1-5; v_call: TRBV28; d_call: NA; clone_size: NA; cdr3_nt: TGTGCCAGCAGGGGTAGCAATCAGCCCCAGCATTTT; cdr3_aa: CASRGSNQPQHF
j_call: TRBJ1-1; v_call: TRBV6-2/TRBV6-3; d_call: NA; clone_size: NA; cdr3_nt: TGTGCCAGCAGTCCCTTAGGAAGGGTAACTGAAGCTTTCTTT; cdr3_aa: CASSPLGRVTEAFF
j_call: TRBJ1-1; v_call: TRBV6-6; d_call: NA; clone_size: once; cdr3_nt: TGTGCCAGCGACCGACGGAAACCTCTATGGGACACTGAAGCTTTCTTT; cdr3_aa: CASDRRKPLWDTEAFF
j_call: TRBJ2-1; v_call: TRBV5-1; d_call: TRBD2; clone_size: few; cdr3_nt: TGCGCCAGCAGCCCGGGACTAGCGGGGGACAATGAGCAGTTCTTC; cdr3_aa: CASSPGLAGDNEQFF
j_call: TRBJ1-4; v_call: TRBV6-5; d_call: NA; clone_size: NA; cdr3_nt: TGTGCCGGGGGGCGTGGAGATGAAAAACTGTTTTTT; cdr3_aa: CAGGRGDEKLFF
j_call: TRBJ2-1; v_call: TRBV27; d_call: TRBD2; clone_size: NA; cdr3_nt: TGTGCCAGCACCGGGGGGGGGAATGAGCAGTTCTTC; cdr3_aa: CASTGGGNEQFF
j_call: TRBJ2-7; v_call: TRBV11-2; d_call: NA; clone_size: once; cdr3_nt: TGTGCCAGCAGCTTAGTCCAGATGATATCCTACGAGCAGTACTTC; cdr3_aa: CASSLVQMISYEQYF
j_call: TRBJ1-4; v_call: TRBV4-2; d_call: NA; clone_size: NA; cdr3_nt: TGTGCCAGCAGCCAAGCGTCAAGTACAACTAATGAAAAACTGTTTTTT; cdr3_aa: CASSQASSTTNEKLFF
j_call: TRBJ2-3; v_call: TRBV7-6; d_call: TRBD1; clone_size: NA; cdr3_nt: TGTGCCAGCAGCGCGGACAGGGCTAGCACAGATACGCAGTATTTT; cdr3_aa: CASSADRASTDTQYF
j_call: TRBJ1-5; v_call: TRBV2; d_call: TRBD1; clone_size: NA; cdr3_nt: TGTGCCAGCAGCCTGACAGGGGAGCTCCAGCCCCAGCATTTT; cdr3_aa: CASSLTGELQPQHF
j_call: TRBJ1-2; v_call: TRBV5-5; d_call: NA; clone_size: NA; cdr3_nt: TGTGCCAGCAGCTTTTCCCCGGCTAACTATGGCTACACCTTC; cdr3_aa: CASSFSPANYGYTF
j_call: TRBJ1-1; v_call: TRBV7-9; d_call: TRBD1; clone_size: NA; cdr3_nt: TGTGCCAGCAGCTTTACAGGGGCCCCTTCCGCTTTCTTT; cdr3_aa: CASSFTGAPSAFF
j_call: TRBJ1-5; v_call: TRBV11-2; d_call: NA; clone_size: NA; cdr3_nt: TGTGCCAGCAGCTTAGGGGCAGGGAGCAATCAGCCCCAGCATTTT; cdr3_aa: CASSLGAGSNQPQHF
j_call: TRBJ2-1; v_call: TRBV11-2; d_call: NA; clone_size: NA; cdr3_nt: TGTGCCAGCAGCTTAGATTTAACTAGCTGGGAAGCCTACAATGAGCAGTTCTTC; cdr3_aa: CASSLDLTSWEAYNEQFF
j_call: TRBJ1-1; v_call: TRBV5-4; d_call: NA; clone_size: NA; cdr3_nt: TGTGCCAGCAGCTTTCTCTCTGCGGTCACTGAAGCTTTCTTT; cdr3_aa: CASSFLSAVTEAFF
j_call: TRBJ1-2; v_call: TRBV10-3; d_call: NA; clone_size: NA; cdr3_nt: TGTGCCACAAATGACAGGTCCCGGGCTAACTATGGCTACACCTTC; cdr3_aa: CATNDRSRANYGYTF
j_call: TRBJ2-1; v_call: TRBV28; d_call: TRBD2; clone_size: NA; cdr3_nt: TGTGCCAGCAGTCCTACCCTCGGGCTAGCGGGGGTTTCCTACAATGAGCAGTTCTTC; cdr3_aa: CASSPTLGLAGVSYNEQFF
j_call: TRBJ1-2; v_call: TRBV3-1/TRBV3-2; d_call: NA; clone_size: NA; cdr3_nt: TGTGCCAGCAGCCAAGCGGCCCAATCATATGGCTACACCTTC; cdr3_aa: CASSQAAQSYGYTF
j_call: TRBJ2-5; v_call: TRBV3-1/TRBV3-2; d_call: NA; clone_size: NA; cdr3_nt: TGTGCCAGCAGCCAACCGGGGTTGAAGACCCAGTACTTC; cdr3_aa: CASSQPGLKTQYF
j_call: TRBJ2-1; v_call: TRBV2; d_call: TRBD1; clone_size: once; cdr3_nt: TGTGCCAGCAGTGTAGGCAGGGGGCCCTACAATGAGCAGTTCTTC; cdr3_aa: CASSVGRGPYNEQFF
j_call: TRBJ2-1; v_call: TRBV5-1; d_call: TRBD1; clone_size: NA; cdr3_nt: TGCGCCAGCAGCTTGGGACAGGGGAACAATGAGCAGTTCTTC; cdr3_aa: CASSLGQGNNEQFF
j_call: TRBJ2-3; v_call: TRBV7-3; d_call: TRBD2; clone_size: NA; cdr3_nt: TGTGCCAGCAGCTTAACTAGCGGGGGCAGGCCAGATACGCAGTATTTT; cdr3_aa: CASSLTSGGRPDTQYF
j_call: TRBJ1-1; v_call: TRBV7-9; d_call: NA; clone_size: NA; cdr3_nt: TGTGCCAGCAGCCCCGGGTCGGGCACTGAAGCTTTCTTT; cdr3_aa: CASSPGSGTEAFF
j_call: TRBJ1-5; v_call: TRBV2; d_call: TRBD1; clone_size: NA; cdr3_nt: TGTGCCAGCACAGGCGGACAGGCAAATCAGCCCCAGCATTTT; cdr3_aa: CASTGGQANQPQHF
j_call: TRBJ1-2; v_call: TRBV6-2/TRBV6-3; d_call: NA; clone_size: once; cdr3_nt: TGTGCCAGCAGCCAACGGACAGCCCCCCAGAGGGGAGGCTACACCTTC; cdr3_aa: CASSQRTAPQRGGYTF
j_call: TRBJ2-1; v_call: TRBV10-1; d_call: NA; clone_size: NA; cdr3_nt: TGCGCCAGCAGTGAGTGGGGTGGGAATGAGCAGTTCTTC; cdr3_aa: CASSEWGGNEQFF
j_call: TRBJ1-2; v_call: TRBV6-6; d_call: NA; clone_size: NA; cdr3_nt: TGTGCCAGCAGTTACGGAGGGACGGATGGCTACACCTTC; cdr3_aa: CASSYGGTDGYTF
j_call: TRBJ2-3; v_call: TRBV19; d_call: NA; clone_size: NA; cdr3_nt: TGTGCCAGTAGTGCCCGACCCGGCCGGGGCTGGGGAGATACGCAGTATTTT; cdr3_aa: CASSARPGRGWGDTQYF
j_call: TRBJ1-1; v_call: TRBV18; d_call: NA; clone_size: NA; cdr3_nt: TGTGCCAGCTCACCACCCCAGTTCACTGAAGCTTTCTTT; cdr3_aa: CASSPPQFTEAFF
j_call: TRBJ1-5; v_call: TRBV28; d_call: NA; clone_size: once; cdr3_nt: TGTGCCACTTTTCCCGGGGGGGGGCCCCAGCATTTT; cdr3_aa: CATFPGGGPQHF
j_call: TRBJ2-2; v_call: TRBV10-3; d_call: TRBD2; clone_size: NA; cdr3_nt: TGTGCCATCTTGGAGGGTAGCGGGGGCACCGGGGAGCTGTTTTTT; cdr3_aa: CAILEGSGGTGELFF
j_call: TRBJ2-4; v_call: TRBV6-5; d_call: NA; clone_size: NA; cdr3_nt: TGTGCCAGCAGCCGCACAGGGCTAGCCAAAAACATTCAGTACTTC; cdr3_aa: CASSRTGLAKNIQYF
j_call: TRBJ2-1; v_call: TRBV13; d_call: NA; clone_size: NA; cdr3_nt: TGTGCCAGCAGCCCCCCAATCTCCTACAATGAGCAGTTCTTC; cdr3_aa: CASSPPISYNEQFF
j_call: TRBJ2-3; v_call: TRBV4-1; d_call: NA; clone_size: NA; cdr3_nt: TGCGCCAGCAGCCGTTTAGTCGTCGTAGATACGCAGTATTTT; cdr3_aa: CASSRLVVVDTQYF
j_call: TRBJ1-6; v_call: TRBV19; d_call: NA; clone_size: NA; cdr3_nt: TGTGCCAGTAGTAGGGGGCAGGGCTACTCACCCCTCCACTTT; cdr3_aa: CASSRGQGYSPLHF
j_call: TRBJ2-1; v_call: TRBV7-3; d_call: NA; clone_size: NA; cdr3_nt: TGTGCCAGCAGCCCCGGAGAACGGTCCCTATACAATGAGCAGTTCTTC; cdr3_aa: CASSPGERSLYNEQFF